This TCR beta chain emerged from a study of T cells after yellow fever vaccination. There are a few counts of this clonotype. Per the germline V gene, CDR1 is ENHRY and CDR2 is SYGVKD. Trimming took 3 bases from V and 0 from J, leaving 10 bases between them. CDR3 size: 15 residues. TCRdb re-called the 5' RACE reads with MiXCR, one entry per CDR3 protein. This table has 450,000 to 550,000 distinct CDR3 sequences, 20% to 25% appearing once. The chain combines TRBV10-3 with TRBJ2-3; D ambiguous. The clonotype was recovered from a man aged 18 to 29 who received the YFV17D yellow fever vaccine. Source: PBMCs, taken around 3 weeks after the first yellow fever vaccination. DNA of the CDR3: TGTGCCATCAGTGAACCTATTTCTAGCACAGATACGCAGTATTTT. Residues: CAISEPISSTDTQYF.